This T cell receptor (beta chain) originates from a study of T cells in Graves' hyperthyroidism and ophthalmopathy. General study results and limits: Most clonotypes expanded in thyroid above 0.001 were likewise present in blood.

About this clonotype itself: Its matching antigen is unknown.

RNA transcripts served as the template for amplifying TCR beta CDR3 regions. With the HTBI primer set, the TCR CDR3 went through a first round of RT-PCR. TCRdb analysed the multiplex PCR reads with MiXCR anew, one entry per CDR3 protein. The sample lists about 520,000 distinct CDR3 sequences, around 24% occurring once. The CDR3 length is 13 residues. The germline V gene encodes CDR1 MNHEY and CDR2 SVGAGI. With V trimmed by 2 bases and J by 10 bases, 7 bases remained unmatched. Clinical Activity Scores of at least 3, NOSPECS grades of at least 4 and durations under 3 months characterized ophthalmopathy patients.

The chain carries TRBV6-5 and TRBJ2-7; 8 nucleotides line up with TRBD2. The TCR originated in a woman aged 30 to 39 with Graves' ophthalmopathy. Input material: blood. The CDR3 loop is CASSYGPLAEQYF. The CDR3 DNA reads as TGTGCCAGCAGTTACGGCCCACTAGCGGAACAGTACTTC.